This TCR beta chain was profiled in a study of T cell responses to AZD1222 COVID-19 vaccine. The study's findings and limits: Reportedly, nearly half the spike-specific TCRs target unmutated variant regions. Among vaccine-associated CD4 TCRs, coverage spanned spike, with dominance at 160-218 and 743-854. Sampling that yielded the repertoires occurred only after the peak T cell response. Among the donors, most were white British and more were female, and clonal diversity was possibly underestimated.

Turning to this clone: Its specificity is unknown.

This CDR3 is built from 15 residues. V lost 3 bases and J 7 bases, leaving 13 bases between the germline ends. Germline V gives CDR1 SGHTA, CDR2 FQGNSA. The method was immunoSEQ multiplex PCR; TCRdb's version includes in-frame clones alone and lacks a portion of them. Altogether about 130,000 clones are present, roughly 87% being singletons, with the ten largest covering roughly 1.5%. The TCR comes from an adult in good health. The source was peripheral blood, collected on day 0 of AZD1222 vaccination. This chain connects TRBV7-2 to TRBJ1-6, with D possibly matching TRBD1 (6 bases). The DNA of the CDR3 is TGTGCCAGCAGCTTTTCTTCACAGGGCAATTCACCCCTCCACTTT. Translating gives CASSFSSQGNSPLHF.